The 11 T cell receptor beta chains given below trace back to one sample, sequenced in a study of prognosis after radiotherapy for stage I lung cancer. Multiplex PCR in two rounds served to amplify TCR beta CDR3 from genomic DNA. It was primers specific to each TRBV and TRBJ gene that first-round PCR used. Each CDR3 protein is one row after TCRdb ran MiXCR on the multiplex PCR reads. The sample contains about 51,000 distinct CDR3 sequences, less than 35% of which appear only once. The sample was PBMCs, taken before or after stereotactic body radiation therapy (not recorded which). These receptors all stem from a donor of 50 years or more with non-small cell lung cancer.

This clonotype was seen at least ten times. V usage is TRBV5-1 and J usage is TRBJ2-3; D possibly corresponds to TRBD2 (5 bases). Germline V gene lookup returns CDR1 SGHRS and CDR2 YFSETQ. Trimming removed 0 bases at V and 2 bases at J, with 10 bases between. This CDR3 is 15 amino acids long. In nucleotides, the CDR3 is TGCGCCAGCAGCTTGGTCTCTAGCCTCACAGATACGCAGTATTTT. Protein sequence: CASSLVSSLTDTQYF.

DNA of the CDR3: TGTGCCAGCATTCGTCTAGCGGGAGGAGGTGAGCAGTTCTTC. Amino acid sequence: CASIRLAGGGEQFF. V is TRBV6-1 and J is TRBJ2-1, with 11 bases aligning to TRBD2. CDR1 and CDR2 (germline): MNHNS, SASEGT. Germline trimming cut 7 bases from V and 9 bases from J; bases unmatched to any gene: 8. The CDR3 is 14 residues long.

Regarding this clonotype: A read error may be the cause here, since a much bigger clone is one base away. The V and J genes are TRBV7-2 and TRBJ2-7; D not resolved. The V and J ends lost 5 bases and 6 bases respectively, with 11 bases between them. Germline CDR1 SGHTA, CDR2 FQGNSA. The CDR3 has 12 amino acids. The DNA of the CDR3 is TGTGCCAGCAGCACCCCCAGGTGCGAGCAGTACTTC. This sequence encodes CASSTPRCEQYF.

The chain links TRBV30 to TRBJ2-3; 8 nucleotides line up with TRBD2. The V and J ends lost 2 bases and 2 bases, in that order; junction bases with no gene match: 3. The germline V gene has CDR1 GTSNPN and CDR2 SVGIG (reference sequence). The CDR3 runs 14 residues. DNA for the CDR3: TGTGCCTGGAGTCGGGGGGGAGACACAGATACGCAGTATTTT. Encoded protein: CAWSRGGDTDTQYF.

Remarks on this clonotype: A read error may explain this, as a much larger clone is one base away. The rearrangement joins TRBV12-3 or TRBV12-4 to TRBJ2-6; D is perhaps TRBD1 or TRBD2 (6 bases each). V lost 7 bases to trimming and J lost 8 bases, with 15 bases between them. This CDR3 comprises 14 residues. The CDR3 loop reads CASTWGAGSNVLTF. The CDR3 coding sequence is TGTGCCAGCACTTGGGGGGCCGGGTCCAACGTCCTGACTTTC.

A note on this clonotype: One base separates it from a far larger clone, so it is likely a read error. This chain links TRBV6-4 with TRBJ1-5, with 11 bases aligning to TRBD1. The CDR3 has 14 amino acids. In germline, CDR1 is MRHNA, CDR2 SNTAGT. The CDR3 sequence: CASSRTGGDHPQHF. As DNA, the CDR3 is TGTGCCAGCAGCAGGACAGGGGGCGATCATCCCCAGCATTTT.

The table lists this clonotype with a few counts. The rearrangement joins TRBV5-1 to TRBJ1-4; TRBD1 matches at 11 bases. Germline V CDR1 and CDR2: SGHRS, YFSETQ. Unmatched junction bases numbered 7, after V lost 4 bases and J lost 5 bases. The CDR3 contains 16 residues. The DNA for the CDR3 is TGCGCCAGCAGCGTGGGACAGGGGGGAAGAAATGAAAAACTGTTTTTT. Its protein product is CASSVGQGGRNEKLFF.

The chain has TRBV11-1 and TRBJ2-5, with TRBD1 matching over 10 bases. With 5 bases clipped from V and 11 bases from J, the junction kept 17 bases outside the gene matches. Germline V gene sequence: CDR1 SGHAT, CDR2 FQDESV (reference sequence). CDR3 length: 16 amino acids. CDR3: CASSTPGTGVRGTQYF. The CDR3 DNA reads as TGTGCCAGCAGCACACCCGGGACAGGGGTACGCGGGACACAGTACTTC. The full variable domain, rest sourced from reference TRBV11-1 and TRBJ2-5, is EAEVAQSPRYKITEKSQAVAFWCDPISGHATLYWYRQILGQGPELLVQFQDESVVDDSQLPKDRFSAERLKGVDSTLKIQPAELGDSAMYLCASSTPGTGVRGTQYFGPGTRLLVL.

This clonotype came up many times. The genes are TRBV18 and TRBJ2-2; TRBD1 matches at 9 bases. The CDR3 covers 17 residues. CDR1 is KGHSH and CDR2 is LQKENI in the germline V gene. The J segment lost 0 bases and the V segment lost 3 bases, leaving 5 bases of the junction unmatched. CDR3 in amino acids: CASSPRDRAANTGELFF. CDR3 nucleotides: TGTGCCAGCTCACCGAGGGACAGGGCCGCGAACACCGGGGAGCTGTTTTTT.

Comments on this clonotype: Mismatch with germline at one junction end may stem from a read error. Here the CDR3 reads CSSSRTGRGTNTGELFF. CDR3 in DNA: TGTTCCAGCAGCCGCACGGGGCGTGGCACGAACACCGGGGAGCTGTTTTTT. The chain combines TRBV3-1 with TRBJ2-2; D is perhaps TRBD1 or TRBD2 (5 bases each). The CDR3 is made up of 17 amino acids. From germline, CDR1 is LGHDT and CDR2 YNNKEL (reference sequence).

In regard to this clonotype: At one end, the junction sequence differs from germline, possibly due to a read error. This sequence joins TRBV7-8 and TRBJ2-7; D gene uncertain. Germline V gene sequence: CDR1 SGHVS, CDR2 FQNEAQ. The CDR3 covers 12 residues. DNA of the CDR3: TGTGCCAGCATCTTAAGGGCCTACGAGCAGTACTTC. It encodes CASILRAYEQYF.